Following are 6 T cell receptor beta chains from one sample sequenced in a study of CD8 T cells in Susac syndrome. Reverse transcription of roughly 0.5 to 1 ug RNA was carried out with random hexamers. In TCRdb, the immunoSEQ multiplex PCR reads were re-called with MiXCR into one record per CDR3 protein. Found here are around 200,000 distinct CDR3 sequences, around 93% of them singletons; the top ten hold around 0.16%. The specimen sequenced was CD8+ T cells from PBMCs. The receptors originated from a human donor with Susac syndrome.

The rearrangement joins TRBV6-5 to TRBJ2-7; D uncertain. This CDR3 spans 12 amino acids. Germline CDR1 and CDR2: MNHEY and SVGAGI. Trimming pared 2 bases from V and 3 bases from J, leaving 5 bases between. CDR3 in amino acids: CASSYNNYEQYF. The CDR3 region has the DNA TGTGCCAGCAGTTACAACAACTACGAGCAGTACTTC.

The CDR3 DNA follows: TGCAGTGCTACCGGGACAGGGAACGAGCAGTACTTC. This translates into CSATGTGNEQYF. This chain uses TRBV20-1 with TRBJ2-7; 9 bases are a match to TRBD1. V lost 4 bases and J lost 5; bases outside the gene matches: 3. Per the germline V gene, CDR1 is DFQATT and CDR2 is SNEGSKA (reference sequence). The CDR3 is made up of 12 amino acids.

The V call is TRBV5-1, the J call TRBJ2-7; D remains ambiguous. CDR1 is SGHRS, CDR2 YFSETQ, per germline. The V gene lost 0 bases and the J gene lost 5 bases, with 9 bases spanning the gap. This CDR3 contains 13 residues. The CDR3 sequence: CASSLDEPHEQYF. CDR3 sequence (DNA): TGCGCCAGCAGCTTGGACGAGCCTCACGAGCAGTACTTC.

The chain combines TRBV19 with TRBJ2-1, with 11 bases matching TRBD2. This CDR3 contains 15 residues. The ends lost 8 bases at V and 2 bases at J; junction bases unmatched: 5. Germline V gives CDR1 LNHDA, CDR2 SQIVND (reference sequence). The CDR3 protein is CASARLAGTYNEQFF. The CDR3 bases are TGTGCCAGTGCGAGACTAGCGGGAACCTACAATGAGCAGTTCTTC.

The V and J genes are TRBV2 and TRBJ2-2; 10 bases align to TRBD1. V shed 4 bases and J 4 bases; nucleotides not matched to a gene: 6. This CDR3 is 16 amino acids long. Germline loops: CDR1 SNHLY, CDR2 FYNNEI. The CDR3 DNA sequence: TGTGCCAGCAGTGTAGTCGGGACAGGGGCCACCGGGGAGCTGTTTTTT. Its translation: CASSVVGTGATGELFF.

This clonotype was seen once. J is TRBJ1-2 and V is TRBV24-1; possibly TRBD1 for D (6 bases). V was trimmed by 4 bases and J by 5 bases, leaving 10 bases between them. CDR1 is KGHDR and CDR2 is SFDVKD in the germline V gene. CDR3 length: 13 residues. Here the CDR3 DNA reads TGTGCCACCAGTGAAAACGGACAGTATGGCTACACCTTC. Translated, it gives CATSENGQYGYTF.